The next 8 T cell receptor beta chains were all read from a single sample in a study of OX40 agonist ivuxolimab in advanced cancers. The protocol was immunoSEQ multiplex PCR, while the TCRdb copy is restricted to in-frame clones and leaves out a portion. The sample yields approximately 67,000 clones, around nine tenths seen once. This sample comprised CD4+ or CD8+ T cells sorted from blood, obtained in a trial of the OX40 agonist ivuxolimab. These receptors originate from an adult with an advanced solid tumor such as melanoma, head and neck, liver or kidney cancer.

The chain has TRBV29-1 and TRBJ2-1; TRBD1 matches at 8 bases. CDR3 length: 15 residues. After removal of 6 bases from V and 0 bases from J, the junction contained 7 bases not matched to a gene. Germline-derived CDR1 and CDR2 are SQVTM and ANQGSEA. The CDR3, as DNA: TGCAGCGTCCTGACAGGGGCAAGCTCCTACAATGAGCAGTTCTTC. It encodes CSVLTGASSYNEQFF.

The chain links TRBV11-1 to TRBJ1-1, with TRBD1 matching 9 bases. J lost 6 bases, V lost 5 bases, and 13 bases had no gene match. The CDR3 has 16 residues. Germline V gene data show CDR1 as SGHAT and CDR2 as FQDESV (reference sequence). This CDR3 reads CASSTSRGQGTPEAFF. In DNA form, the CDR3 reads TGTGCCAGCAGCACGAGCCGGGGACAGGGAACGCCTGAAGCTTTCTTT.

As for this clone: Other DNA sequences in this specimen translate into the identical CDR3. The chain combines TRBV9 with TRBJ1-5; D uncertain. The CDR3 is made up of 13 amino acids. In germline, CDR1 is SGDLS, CDR2 YYNGEE. Trimming shortened V by 2 bases and J by 0 bases, and 3 bases separated the two germline ends. The DNA of the CDR3 is TGTGCCAGCAGCGTCAATAGCAATCAGCCCCAGCATTTT. It translates to CASSVNSNQPQHF.

In DNA, the CDR3 is TGTGCCAGCAGCTCGGCAGATTCCTACGAGCAGTACTTC. Translated, it gives CASSSADSYEQYF. The rearrangement links TRBV5-4 to TRBJ2-7, with D uncertain. Between the trimmed V and J ends, which lost 3 bases and 1 base, there was a span of 8 bases. The CDR3 covers 13 residues. Looked up from germline, CDR1 is SGHNT and CDR2 is YYREEE (reference sequence). The full variable domain, with the rest looked up from reference TRBV5-4 and TRBJ2-7, is ETGVTQSPTHLIKTRGQQVTLRCSSQSGHNTVSWYQQALGQGPQFIFQYYREEENGRGNFPPRFSGLQFPNYSSELNVNALELDDSALYLCASSSADSYEQYFGPGTRLTVT.

This clone turned up a few times. The J gene is TRBJ1-1, the V gene TRBV7-9; D is undetermined. Trimming took off 7 bases at V and 0 bases at J, with 6 bases between the two ends. CDR3 length: 12 residues. Germline CDR1 is SEHNR and CDR2 is FQNEAQ (reference sequence). The CDR3 sequence: CASKVLNTEAFF. CDR3 nucleotides: TGTGCCAGCAAGGTGTTGAACACTGAAGCTTTCTTT.

The chain joins TRBV6-1 to TRBJ1-5, with 7 bases aligning to TRBD1. CDR3 size: 15 residues. Trimming cost V 7 bases and J 1 base; bases outside gene matches: 7. Germline V gene sequence: CDR1 MNHNS, CDR2 SASEGT. The CDR3 bases are TGTGCCAGCACTTGGGACAGCAGAAGCAATCAGCCCCAGCATTTT. Its translation: CASTWDSRSNQPQHF.

The CDR3 DNA sequence: TGTGCCAGCAGCCAAGAGGGTGGCCCTTCCTACGAGCAGTACTTC. Translation: CASSQEGGPSYEQYF. This rearrangement joins TRBV5-4 to TRBJ2-7; D perhaps matches TRBD2 (5 bases). Germline lookup yields CDR1 SGHNT and CDR2 YYREEE (reference sequence). This CDR3 contains 15 residues. Trimming left V 4 bases short and J 1 base short, with 15 bases between.

This clone was picked up one time. This chain uses TRBV10-2 with TRBJ2-2; the D gene is possibly TRBD2 (7 bases). The V end lost 4 bases, the J end lost 8 bases, and 20 bases lay between the germline ends. There are 16 residues in the CDR3. CDR1 and CDR2 from the germline V gene are WSHSY and SAAADI. The CDR3 bases are TGCGCCAGCAGTGGGAGACTAGCAGGGGTTCTTGGGGAGCTGTTTTTT. Protein: CASSGRLAGVLGELFF.